The clone carrying this T cell receptor (beta chain) was seen more than once but under ten times. Its antigen remains unidentified. This entry is derived from a study of beta chain features in type 1 diabetes. About the study: Sorted cells, 107,917,701 in number, were examined across all samples.

Trimming pared 0 bases from V and 10 bases from J, leaving 17 bases between. The CDR3 is 15 amino acids. Germline assignment: CDR1 SGDLS and CDR2 YYNGEE. cDNA synthesis used the whole RNA isolate, giving expressed TCRB sequences. Profiling relied on immunoSEQ multiplex PCR, and the TCRdb table lists in-frame clones only, not all of them. The profile shows 300,000 to 400,000 clones, 9.5% to 12% of them singletons. Study results and limitations: Whether HLA type affects TCRB rearrangement stayed undetermined in the present work.

The receptor was isolated from a woman in her twenties or thirties in good health. The sample was naive CD4+ T cells from blood. The chain has TRBV9 and TRBJ2-1; D is perhaps TRBD1 (6 bases). CDR3 amino acids: CASSVVGTRVREQFF. CDR3 DNA sequence: TGTGCCAGCAGCGTAGTTGGGACACGCGTTAGGGAGCAGTTCTTC.